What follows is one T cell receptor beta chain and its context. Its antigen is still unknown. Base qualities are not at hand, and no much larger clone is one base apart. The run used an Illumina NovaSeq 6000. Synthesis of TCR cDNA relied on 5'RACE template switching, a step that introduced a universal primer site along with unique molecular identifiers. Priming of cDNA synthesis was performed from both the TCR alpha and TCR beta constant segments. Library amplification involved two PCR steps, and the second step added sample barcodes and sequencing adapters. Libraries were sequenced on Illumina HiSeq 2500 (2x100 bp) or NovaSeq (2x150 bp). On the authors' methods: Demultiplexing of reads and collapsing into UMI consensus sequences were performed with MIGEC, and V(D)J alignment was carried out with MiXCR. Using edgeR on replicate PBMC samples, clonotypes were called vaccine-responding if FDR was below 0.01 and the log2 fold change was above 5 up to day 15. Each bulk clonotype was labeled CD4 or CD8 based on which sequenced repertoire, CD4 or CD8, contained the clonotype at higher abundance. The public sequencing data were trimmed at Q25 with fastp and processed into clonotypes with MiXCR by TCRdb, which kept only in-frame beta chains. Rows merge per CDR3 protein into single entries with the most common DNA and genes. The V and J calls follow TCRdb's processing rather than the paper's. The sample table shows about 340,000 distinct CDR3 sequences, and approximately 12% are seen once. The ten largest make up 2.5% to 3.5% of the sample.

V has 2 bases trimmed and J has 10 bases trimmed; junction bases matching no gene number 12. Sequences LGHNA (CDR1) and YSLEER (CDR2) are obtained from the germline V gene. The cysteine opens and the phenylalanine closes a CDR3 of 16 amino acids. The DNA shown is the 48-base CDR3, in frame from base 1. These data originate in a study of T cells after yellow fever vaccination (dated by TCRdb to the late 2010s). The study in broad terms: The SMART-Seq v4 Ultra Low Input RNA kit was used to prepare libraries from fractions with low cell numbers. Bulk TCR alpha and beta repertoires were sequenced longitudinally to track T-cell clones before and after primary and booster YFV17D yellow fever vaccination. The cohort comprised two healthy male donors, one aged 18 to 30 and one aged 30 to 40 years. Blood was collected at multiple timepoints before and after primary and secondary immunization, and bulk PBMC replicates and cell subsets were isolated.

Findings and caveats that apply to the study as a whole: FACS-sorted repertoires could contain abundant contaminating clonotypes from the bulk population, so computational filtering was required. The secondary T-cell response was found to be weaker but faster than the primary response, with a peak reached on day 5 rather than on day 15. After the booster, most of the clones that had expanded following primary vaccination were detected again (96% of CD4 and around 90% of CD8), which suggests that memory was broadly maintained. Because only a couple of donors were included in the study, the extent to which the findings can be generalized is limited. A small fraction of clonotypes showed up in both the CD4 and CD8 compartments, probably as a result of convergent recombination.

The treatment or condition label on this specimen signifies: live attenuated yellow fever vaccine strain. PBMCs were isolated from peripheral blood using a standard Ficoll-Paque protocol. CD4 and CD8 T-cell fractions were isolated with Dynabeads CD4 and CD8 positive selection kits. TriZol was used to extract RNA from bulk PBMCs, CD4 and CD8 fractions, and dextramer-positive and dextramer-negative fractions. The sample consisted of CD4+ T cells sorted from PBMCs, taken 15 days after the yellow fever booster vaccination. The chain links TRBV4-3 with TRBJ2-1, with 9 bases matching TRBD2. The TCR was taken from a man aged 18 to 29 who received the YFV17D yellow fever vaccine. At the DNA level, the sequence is TGCGCCAGCAGCCAATCTAGCGGGGCCCCTTCCAGGGAGCAGTTCTTC. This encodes CASSQSSGAPSREQFF.